Each of the 26 T cell receptor beta chains below was sequenced from the same sample in a study of CD8 T cells in ankylosing spondylitis. The study, taken as a whole, reports: A TCR beta motif of eight highly homologous variants appeared characteristic of ankylosing spondylitis blood.

These receptors lack a known antigen. From the 5' RACE reads, TCRdb called clonotypes with MiXCR, one entry per CDR3 protein. This table has roughly 220,000 distinct CDR3 sequences, approximately 20% appearing once. The specimen sequenced was blood, either unsorted or a sorted T cell fraction (not recorded which). The receptors shown here come from a male donor with ankylosing spondylitis.

V gene TRBV27 combines with J gene TRBJ2-5, with 10 bases identical to TRBD1. CDR3 length: 14 amino acids. The trim removed 6 bases at V and 5 bases at J, leaving 6 bases unmatched. The germline V gene encodes CDR1 MNHEY and CDR2 SMNVEV (reference sequence). The chain's CDR3 is CASRRTGGMETQYF. For the CDR3, the DNA is TGTGCCAGCAGGCGGACAGGGGGGATGGAGACCCAGTACTTC.

As DNA, the CDR3 is TGTGCCAGCAGCTTCGGTAGCGGTGCCGCCTACGAGCAGTACTTC. Translation: CASSFGSGAAYEQYF. This chain uses TRBV11-2 with TRBJ2-7; weak D call: TRBD2 (6 bases). The CDR3 is 15 residues long. The germline CDR1 and CDR2 sequences are SGHAT and FQNNGV. V was shortened by 3 bases and J by 2 bases, with 14 bases between the two germline ends.

This chain links TRBV4-1 with TRBJ2-7, with D perhaps matching TRBD2 (6 bases). V lost 0 bases and J 2 bases, leaving 8 bases between the germline ends. The CDR3 runs to 14 residues. Germline V gene data show CDR1 as MGHRA and CDR2 as YSYEKL. CDR3 DNA: TGCGCCAGCAGCCAAGACTGGGAGGCCTACGAGCAGTACTTC. This encodes CASSQDWEAYEQYF.

The table lists this clonotype with a few counts. CDR3 sequence reads: CASGDPPRETQYF. Written as DNA, the CDR3 is TGTGCCAGCGGGGACCCCCCACGGGAGACCCAGTACTTC. The chain joins TRBV27 to TRBJ2-5; either TRBD1 or TRBD2 may fit D (5 bases each). CDR1 and CDR2 from the germline V gene are MNHEY and SMNVEV (reference sequence). V was cut by 8 bases and J by 5 bases, with 15 bases left in between. The CDR3 spans 13 residues.

This clonotype was counted only a few times. The chain is built from TRBV4-3 and TRBJ1-5; 9 nucleotides agree with TRBD1. V dropped 4 bases and J dropped 0; count of bases not matched to a gene: 1. Germline V gives CDR1 LGHNA, CDR2 YSLEER. CDR3 length: 15 residues. CDR3 protein: CASSRDRDSNQPQHF. CDR3 in DNA: TGCGCCAGCAGCCGGGACAGGGATAGCAATCAGCCCCAGCATTTT.

V and J are TRBV29-1 and TRBJ2-7; 9 bases line up with TRBD1. The CDR3 extends over 16 amino acids. V lost 6 bases and J lost 0; bases outside the gene matches: 12. Germline lookup yields CDR1 SQVTM and CDR2 ANQGSEA. The CDR3 sequence: CSVVPRDRVGSYEQYF. The CDR3 DNA is TGCAGCGTCGTTCCCAGGGACAGGGTGGGCTCCTACGAGCAGTACTTC.

The CDR3 region is CASSKTGGNSTMNTEAFF. The CDR3 coding sequence is TGTGCCAGCAGCAAAACGGGGGGCAACAGCACCATGAACACTGAAGCTTTCTTT. The chain uses TRBV21-1 and TRBJ1-1; the tabulated D call, TRBD1, remains unverified against the DNA. TRBV21-1 is a listed pseudogene. The CDR3 sequence is 18 residues long.

This clonotype was seen a few times. J is TRBJ2-4 and V is TRBV28; TRBD2 might be the D (5 bases). V dropped 5 bases and J dropped 6 bases, with 17 bases sitting between them. The CDR3 covers 15 residues. CDR1 and CDR2 (germline): MDHEN, SYDVKM. The CDR3 region is CASSPVVGGGNIQYF. CDR3 nucleotide sequence: TGTGCCAGCAGTCCCGTCGTCGGAGGCGGAAACATTCAGTACTTC.

This clonotype occurred once. This rearrangement joins TRBV7-3 to TRBJ2-1, with 11 nucleotides matching TRBD2. With V trimmed by 4 bases and J by 5 bases, 4 bases remained unmatched. There are 15 residues in the CDR3. Germline V gives CDR1 SGHTA, CDR2 FQGTGA. The CDR3 DNA reads TGTGCCAGCAGCTCGTTAGCGGGAGGGGACAATGAGCAGTTCTTC. Protein: CASSSLAGGDNEQFF. The complete variable domain, with remaining parts taken from reference TRBV7-3 and TRBJ2-1, reads GAGVSQTPSNKVTEKGKYVELRCDPISGHTALYWYRQSLGQGPEFLIYFQGTGAADDSGLPNDRFFAVRPEGSVSTLKIQRTERGDSAVYLCASSSLAGGDNEQFFGPGTRLTVL.

This clonotype was counted at least ten times. The chain combines TRBV20-1 with TRBJ2-3; 9 bases are shared with TRBD2. The CDR3 totals 16 residues. With V trimmed by 0 bases and J by 6 bases, 10 bases remained unmatched. Germline assignment: CDR1 DFQATT and CDR2 SNEGSKA (reference sequence). DNA for the CDR3: TGCAGTGCTAGAGATCCGCCTAGCGGGACCGGGGATACGCAGTATTTT. Its translation is CSARDPPSGTGDTQYF.

The genes are TRBV10-3 and TRBJ2-3; D not certain. V was clipped by 10 bases and J by 8 bases, with 13 bases between them. This CDR3 is 11 amino acids long. The germline CDR1 and CDR2 sequences are ENHRY and SYGVKD. Here the CDR3 reads CATGGLGTQYF. Written as DNA, the CDR3 is TGTGCCACCGGTGGTTTAGGTACGCAGTATTTT.

The chain links TRBV7-9 to TRBJ1-1, with D perhaps TRBD1 (5 bases). Trimming removed 5 bases from V and 3 bases from J, with 19 bases in between. The CDR3 extends over 16 amino acids. The V gene's germline CDR1 is SEHNR and CDR2 FQNEAQ (reference sequence). CDR3 DNA: TGTGCCAGCAGCCCACGGGACCCCCAATTGGACACTGAAGCTTTCTTT. Protein: CASSPRDPQLDTEAFF.

Ten or more counts support this clonotype. V usage is TRBV29-1 and J usage is TRBJ2-2; 12 positions match TRBD1. Germline V gives CDR1 SQVTM, CDR2 ANQGSEA. V lost 1 base, J lost 8 bases, and 8 bases stayed unmatched. The CDR3 length is 16 residues. CDR3 nucleotides: TGCAGCGTTGAAGGGGGACAGGGGGCCCCGACGGGGGAGCTGTTTTTT. Translated, it gives CSVEGGQGAPTGELFF.

The sample holds a few counts of this clonotype. V usage is TRBV11-1 and J usage is TRBJ2-2; maybe TRBD2 (6 bases). The germline gives CDR1 SGHAT, CDR2 FQDESV (reference sequence). V lost 4 bases and J 5 bases, leaving 26 bases between the germline ends. The length of the CDR3 is 19 residues. CDR3 nucleotides: TGTGCCAGCAGCTCGGGACTTCGGGGCCTTACCGAACATACCGGGGAGCTGTTTTTT. It codes for CASSSGLRGLTEHTGELFF.

The chain employs TRBV20-1 and TRBJ2-2; a possible D gene is TRBD2 (6 bases). Trimming pared 1 base from V and 4 bases from J, leaving 13 bases between. CDR3 length: 15 amino acids. Germline V gene lookup returns CDR1 DFQATT and CDR2 SNEGSKA (reference sequence). CDR3 loop: CSARGLLASTGELFF. In nucleotides, the CDR3 is TGCAGTGCTAGAGGCCTACTAGCAAGCACCGGGGAGCTGTTTTTT.

The sample holds a few counts of this clonotype. V gene TRBV2 combines with J gene TRBJ2-1; the match to TRBD2 covers 15 bases. This CDR3 region has 19 residues. From germline, CDR1 is SNHLY and CDR2 FYNNEI. V was clipped by 5 bases and J by 7 bases; unmatched bases: 15. The CDR3 nucleotides are TGTGCCAGCAGTAACGGACTAGCGGGAGGGTCTAGGGGCCAGAATGAGCAGTTCTTC. This encodes CASSNGLAGGSRGQNEQFF.

This chain uses TRBV12-3 or TRBV12-4 with TRBJ2-1, with 10 bases identical to TRBD2. J was trimmed by 3 bases and V by 9 bases; bases with no gene match: 5. The CDR3 spans 14 residues. CDR3 coding DNA: TGTGCCAGTGTACTAGCGGGGATCTACAATGAGCAGTTCTTC. Residues: CASVLAGIYNEQFF.

This clonotype was detected only a few times. In DNA form, the CDR3 reads TGTGCCAGCAGTTTGGGGTACGATGAGCAGTTCTTC. It yields the protein CASSLGYDEQFF. V is TRBV12-3 or TRBV12-4 and J is TRBJ2-1; the D is unclear. The CDR3 sequence is 12 residues long. Trimming removed 3 bases from V and 8 bases from J, with 8 bases in between.

This clonotype was recorded many times. A junction boundary mismatches the germline segment, possibly from a read error. The chain is built from TRBV7-9 and TRBJ1-1; 9 bases match TRBD1. Germline lookup yields CDR1 SEHNR and CDR2 FQNEAQ (reference sequence). The CDR3 spans 15 residues. The CDR3 DNA is TGCGCCAGCAGCCCCGGACAGGGGATGAACACTGAAGCTTTCTTT. Protein sequence: CASSPGQGMNTEAFF.

The chain employs TRBV6-5 and TRBJ1-4, with D hard to call. The CDR3 extends over 15 amino acids. Trimming took 0 bases from V and 8 from J, leaving 13 bases between them. The germline V gene has CDR1 MNHEY and CDR2 SVGAGI. The CDR3 sequence is CASSYSNSPGEKLFF. The CDR3 bases are TGTGCCAGCAGTTACTCGAACAGTCCCGGGGAAAAACTGTTTTTT.

This chain uses TRBV15 with TRBJ2-3, with 9 positions matching TRBD1. CDR3 length: 15 amino acids. J lost 4 bases, V lost 3 bases, and 5 bases had no gene match. Germline lookup yields CDR1 LNHNV and CDR2 YYDKDF (reference sequence). The CDR3 here is CATSSGTGSADTQYF. DNA for the CDR3: TGTGCCACCAGCAGCGGGACAGGGAGCGCAGATACGCAGTATTTT.

This clonotype was seen many times. V and J are TRBV5-1 and TRBJ1-1, with unresolved D. This CDR3 contains 15 residues. V was shortened by 0 bases and J by 0 bases, with 9 bases between the two germline ends. Germline V lookup: CDR1 SGHRS, CDR2 YFSETQ. CDR3 coding DNA: TGCGCCAGCAGCTTGGAAGGCGGCGTGAACACTGAAGCTTTCTTT. Translated, it gives CASSLEGGVNTEAFF.

This chain uses TRBV5-6 with TRBJ1-4; D gene uncertain. This CDR3 has 15 residues. The germline gives CDR1 SGHDT, CDR2 YYEEEE. V lost 4 bases and J 3 bases, leaving 13 bases between the germline ends. DNA of the CDR3: TGTGCCAGCAGCATCCTCGGGGTGGCTAATGAAAAACTGTTTTTT. Translation: CASSILGVANEKLFF. Based on the CDR3 plus reference TRBV5-6 and TRBJ1-4, the full variable domain is DAGVTQSPTHLIKTRGQQVTLRCSPKSGHDTVSWYQQALGQGPQFIFQYYEEEERQRGNFPDRFSGHQFPNYSSELNVNALLLGDSALYLCASSILGVANEKLFFGSGTQLSVL.

The chain employs TRBV6-5 and TRBJ2-3; 7 bases align to TRBD2. The V and J ends lost 2 bases and 8 bases, in that order; junction bases with no gene match: 4. This CDR3 spans 13 amino acids. Per the germline V gene, CDR1 is MNHEY and CDR2 is SVGAGI. DNA for the CDR3: TGTGCCAGCAGTTACGGGGGAGGGACTACGCAGTATTTT. Residues: CASSYGGGTTQYF.

This clonotype was counted many times. The rearrangement joins TRBV12-3 or TRBV12-4 to TRBJ1-1; tentative D call: TRBD1 (5 bases). V lost 5 bases and J 11 bases, leaving 18 bases between the germline ends. The CDR3 has 13 amino acids. CDR3 loop: CASSPVGDPVAFF. CDR3 DNA: TGTGCCAGCAGTCCTGTTGGGGACCCCGTGGCTTTCTTT.

V and J are TRBV20-1 and TRBJ2-1; 9 bases align to TRBD1. Losses at the gene ends were 0 bases for V and 10 bases for J; bases not matched to a gene: 25. CDR3 size: 20 residues. Germline-derived CDR1 and CDR2 are DFQATT and SNEGSKA (reference sequence). CDR3 residues: CSARDQRDRVTGVPDGEQFF. DNA of the CDR3: TGCAGTGCTAGAGATCAGAGGGACAGGGTGACCGGGGTCCCCGATGGGGAGCAGTTCTTC.